These 30 T cell receptor beta chains came from one sample sequenced in a study of shared clonotypes between healthy human individuals. TCRdb keeps only in-frame clones here, not all; method: immunoSEQ multiplex PCR. The top ten hold about 0.35% of the sample, which has fewer than 1.6 million clones, approximately 98.5% seen once. Specimen: naive CD4+ T cells sorted from blood. Subset defined: CD45RA+ positively selected. Receptor source: a man under 40 in good health.

CDR3 in amino acids: CASSLEGSSYEQYF. As DNA, the CDR3 is TGTGCCAGCAGCTTAGAGGGGTCTTCCTACGAGCAGTACTTC. The chain carries TRBV11-2 and TRBJ2-7; D is unclear. CDR1 is SGHAT, CDR2 FQNNGV, per germline. V was shortened by 0 bases and J by 1 base, with 7 bases between the two germline ends. The length of the CDR3 is 14 residues.

A single count supports this clone. This rearrangement joins TRBV6-1 to TRBJ2-1, with D perhaps given as TRBD1 or TRBD2 (5 bases each). Germline lookup yields CDR1 MNHNS and CDR2 SASEGT. The CDR3 is made up of 14 amino acids. Trimming removed 8 bases at V and 8 bases at J, with 19 bases between. The CDR3 spells CASEGTSRGHEQFF. As DNA, the CDR3 is TGTGCCAGCGAAGGGACCTCCCGAGGTCATGAGCAGTTCTTC.

The gene calls are TRBV29-1 and TRBJ2-3, with 9 bases identical to TRBD2. The CDR3 has 16 amino acids. From germline, CDR1 is SQVTM and CDR2 ANQGSEA. Trimming removed 3 bases from V and 4 bases from J; junction bases left unmatched: 11. This CDR3 is CSVEKMAGGWPDTQYF. CDR3 coding DNA: TGCAGCGTTGAGAAGATGGCGGGAGGGTGGCCAGATACGCAGTATTTT.

This sequence joins TRBV7-2 and TRBJ2-7; D possibly corresponds to TRBD1 (7 bases). CDR3 length: 15 residues. V shed 6 bases and J shed 2 bases, with 17 bases lying between them. The germline CDR1 and CDR2 sequences are SGHTA and FQGNSA. The CDR3 DNA sequence: TGTGCCAGCAGTCTTTCAGGGGGGAAGACCTACGAGCAGTACTTC. This codes for CASSLSGGKTYEQYF.

The chain employs TRBV27 and TRBJ2-1, with D possibly being TRBD1 or TRBD2 (5 bases each). Trimming pared 9 bases from V and 7 bases from J, leaving 22 bases between. This CDR3 has 15 amino acids. Germline CDR1 is MNHEY and CDR2 is SMNVEV (reference sequence). The CDR3 DNA sequence: TGTGCCAGTAAGAACACCGGGGACGCTAGGAATGAGCAGTTCTTC. Translating gives CASKNTGDARNEQFF.

The rearrangement joins TRBV29-1 to TRBJ1-2; the match to TRBD1 covers 10 bases. V trimming: 7 bases; J trimming: 8 bases; junction bases outside the gene matches: 7. The CDR3 covers 12 residues. Germline V gene lookup returns CDR1 SQVTM and CDR2 ANQGSEA. The CDR3 region is CSAGGQGGGYTF. Written as DNA, the CDR3 is TGCAGCGCCGGAGGACAGGGGGGCGGCTACACCTTC. The variable domain in full, with the rest retrieved from reference TRBV29-1 and TRBJ1-2, is SAVISQKPSRDICQRGTSLTIQCQVDSQVTMMFWYRQQPGQSLTLIATANQGSEATYESGFVIDKFPISRPNLTFSTLTVSNMSPEDSSIYLCSAGGQGGGYTFGSGTRLTVV.

The chain joins TRBV5-5 to TRBJ1-5; D unresolved. Germline values: CDR1 SGHKS, CDR2 YYEKEE (reference sequence). There are 13 residues in the CDR3. The germline V and J ends were trimmed by 4 bases and 2 bases, with 7 bases remaining between them. CDR3 nucleotides: TGTGCCAGCAGCGTCGGGGGCAATCAGCCCCAGCATTTT. The encoded protein is CASSVGGNQPQHF. Looking up the rest from reference TRBV5-5 and TRBJ1-5 gives the full variable domain: DAGVTQSPTHLIKTRGQQVTLRCSPISGHKSVSWYQQVLGQGPQFIFQYYEKEERGRGNFPDRFSARQFPNYSSELNVNALLLGDSALYLCASSVGGNQPQHFGDGTRLSIL.

J is TRBJ1-5 and V is TRBV6-1; possibly TRBD1 for D (6 bases). V was shortened by 5 bases and J by 7 bases, with 12 bases between the two germline ends. The germline V gene has CDR1 MNHNS and CDR2 SASEGT. The CDR3 totals 13 residues. CDR3 residues: CASSPHRVQPQHF. CDR3 DNA: TGTGCCAGCAGTCCCCACAGGGTACAGCCCCAGCATTTT.

As for this clone: The same CDR3 also results from other DNA sequences found in this sample. V is TRBV18 and J is TRBJ2-3, with 9 bases that match TRBD2. Germline V gene lookup returns CDR1 KGHSH and CDR2 LQKENI. The CDR3 extends over 14 amino acids. With V trimmed by 3 bases and J by 4 bases, 2 bases remained unmatched. The CDR3 DNA sequence: TGTGCCAGCTCACCGTTAGCGGGGGCAGATACGCAGTATTTT. Translating it yields CASSPLAGADTQYF.

The rearrangement uses TRBV5-1 and TRBJ2-3; 11 nucleotides line up with TRBD2. This CDR3 spans 18 amino acids. V lost 5 bases to trimming and J lost 0 bases; unmatched junction nucleotides: 11. CDR1 and CDR2 (germline): SGHRS, YFSETQ. The CDR3 bases are TGCGCCAGCAGATCGGGACTAGCGGCCCCACCTAGCACAGATACGCAGTATTTT. It specifies CASRSGLAAPPSTDTQYF.

This rearrangement joins TRBV7-9 to TRBJ1-2; D gene unclear. Trimming stripped 1 base from V and 8 bases from J, with 17 bases between. The CDR3 totals 15 residues. Germline V gene lookup returns CDR1 SEHNR and CDR2 FQNEAQ (reference sequence). CDR3 sequence: CASSLGRTESSGYTF. In DNA, the CDR3 is TGTGCCAGCAGCTTAGGGAGAACGGAGAGTAGCGGCTACACCTTC.

This sequence joins TRBV7-9 and TRBJ2-7; TRBD2 might be the D (6 bases). This CDR3 has 13 amino acids. Germline lookup yields CDR1 SEHNR and CDR2 FQNEAQ (reference sequence). V dropped 3 bases and J dropped 3 bases, with 9 bases sitting between them. CDR3 DNA sequence: TGTGCCAGCAGCTTTTCGGGGGTCTACGAGCAGTACTTC. Protein: CASSFSGVYEQYF.

The chain joins TRBV5-6 to TRBJ1-2; 7 bases match TRBD1. V gave up 4 bases and J gave up 7 bases; unmatched junction bases: 10. The germline gives CDR1 SGHDT, CDR2 YYEEEE. The CDR3 covers 14 residues. The CDR3 DNA reads TGTGCCAGCAGCAAAACAGGGGTGATGAGTGGCTACACCTTC. This codes for CASSKTGVMSGYTF.

The genes are TRBV6-1 and TRBJ2-7; 11 bases are a match to TRBD2. This CDR3 region has 14 residues. With V trimmed by 3 bases and J by 6 bases, 4 bases remained unmatched. Germline assignment: CDR1 MNHNS and CDR2 SASEGT. CDR3 DNA: TGTGCCAGCAGTGACCTAGCGGGAGGAACCGAGCAGTACTTC. This sequence encodes CASSDLAGGTEQYF.

This clone was detected only once. The identical CDR3 is also encoded by other nucleotide sequences in the sample. The chain employs TRBV20-1 and TRBJ2-3; D uncertain. This CDR3 is 11 amino acids long. Trimming removed 2 bases at V and 5 bases at J, with 5 bases between. Germline CDR1 is DFQATT and CDR2 is SNEGSKA (reference sequence). The CDR3 region has the DNA TGCAGTGCTAGACTTGGAGATACGCAGTATTTT. Translating it yields CSARLGDTQYF.

As to this clone: Other nucleotide sequences in the sample specify the same CDR3. This sequence joins TRBV5-5 and TRBJ2-6; D is uncertain. CDR1 is SGHKS and CDR2 is YYEKEE in the germline V gene (reference sequence). V lost 2 bases to trimming and J lost 1 base, with 4 bases between them. This CDR3 has 14 residues. The CDR3 reads CASSLGSGANVLTF. The DNA of the CDR3 is TGTGCCAGCAGCTTAGGTTCTGGGGCCAACGTCCTGACTTTC.

J is TRBJ2-1 and V is TRBV4-1; perhaps TRBD2 as D (6 bases). Trimming stripped 0 bases from V and 2 bases from J, with 14 bases between. Germline V gives CDR1 MGHRA, CDR2 YSYEKL. The CDR3 is 17 amino acids. DNA for the CDR3: TGCGCCAGCAGCCAAGAGGAGGGGCTGGGCGCCTACAATGAGCAGTTCTTC. Protein: CASSQEEGLGAYNEQFF.

CDR3 sequence (DNA): TGTGCCAGCAGCGTAGGGCTAGTTTCATCTTTCACGAGTGAGCAGTACTTC. Encoded protein: CASSVGLVSSFTSEQYF. This chain joins TRBV9 and TRBJ2-7; D is uncertain. Germline CDR1 is SGDLS and CDR2 is YYNGEE. Trimming cost V 0 bases and J 7 bases, with 23 bases left between them. CDR3 length: 17 residues.

V and J are TRBV19 and TRBJ2-1, with D unresolved. Trimming removed 6 bases at V and 0 bases at J, with 12 bases between. The CDR3 is 15 residues long. Looked up from germline, CDR1 is LNHDA and CDR2 is SQIVND (reference sequence). The CDR3 sequence: CASRAVPNSYNEQFF. CDR3 nucleotide sequence: TGTGCCAGTAGGGCCGTCCCGAACTCCTACAATGAGCAGTTCTTC.

The chain uses TRBV28 and TRBJ1-5, with D hard to call. The germline V gene has CDR1 MDHEN and CDR2 SYDVKM. V was shortened by 4 bases and J by 2 bases, with 18 bases between the two germline ends. This CDR3 is built from 17 residues. CDR3 sequence reads: CASSSLSSRSGNQPQHF. The CDR3 DNA is TGTGCCAGCAGTTCTCTGTCGAGCCGTAGTGGCAATCAGCCCCAGCATTTT.

The chain is built from TRBV19 and TRBJ2-6; 7 nucleotides match TRBD2. J lost 6 bases, V lost 3 bases, and 5 bases had no gene match. Looked up from germline, CDR1 is LNHDA and CDR2 is SQIVND (reference sequence). CDR3 length: 15 amino acids. This CDR3 reads CASSMGGKVANVLTF. The DNA for the CDR3 is TGTGCCAGTAGTATGGGGGGGAAAGTGGCCAACGTCCTGACTTTC.

For the CDR3, the DNA is TGTGCCTGGCAGAGTCTCGGGGCCAACGTCCTGACTTTC. This codes for CAWQSLGANVLTF. The gene calls are TRBV30 and TRBJ2-6; D unclear. This CDR3 is built from 13 residues. Germline-derived CDR1 and CDR2 are GTSNPN and SVGIG (reference sequence). Trimming stripped 5 bases from V and 4 bases from J, with 9 bases between.

The J gene is TRBJ2-1, the V gene TRBV10-3, with D perhaps matching TRBD2 (6 bases). There are 14 residues in the CDR3. Between the trimmed V and J ends, which lost 3 bases and 7 bases, there was a span of 13 bases. Germline CDR1 and CDR2: ENHRY and SYGVKD. CDR3 sequence (DNA): TGTGCCATCAGTGATACCAGACTAGGTAATGAGCAGTTCTTC. As protein: CAISDTRLGNEQFF.

The J gene is TRBJ2-6, the V gene TRBV4-2, with a weak D call TRBD2 (5 bases). From germline, CDR1 is LGHNA and CDR2 YNFKEQ. V was clipped by 4 bases and J by 0 bases, with 7 bases between them. The CDR3 spans 15 residues. Written as DNA, the CDR3 is TGTGCCAGCAGCCCCCGGGACTCTGGGGCCAACGTCCTGACTTTC. It is translated as CASSPRDSGANVLTF.

The chain links TRBV7-2 to TRBJ2-3; 8 positions agree with TRBD1. There are 15 residues in the CDR3. V lost 5 bases to trimming and J lost 0 bases; unmatched junction nucleotides: 4. CDR1 is SGHTA and CDR2 is FQGNSA in the germline V gene. CDR3 amino acids: CASSLDRASTDTQYF. For the CDR3, the DNA is TGTGCCAGCAGCCTGGACAGGGCTAGCACAGATACGCAGTATTTT.

CDR3 sequence (DNA): TGTGCCAGCAGCGTAGCTAGGGGGAGTACTGGCTACACCTTC. Amino acid sequence: CASSVARGSTGYTF. This rearrangement joins TRBV9 to TRBJ1-2; D is possibly TRBD1 (6 bases). The CDR3 is 14 amino acids. The V end was cut by 0 bases, the J end by 7 bases, with 13 bases between. CDR1 SGDLS and CDR2 YYNGEE come from the germline V gene.

V is TRBV19 and J is TRBJ2-7; D ambiguous. In germline, CDR1 is LNHDA, CDR2 SQIVND (reference sequence). This CDR3 has 13 residues. Between the trimmed V and J ends, which lost 4 bases and 6 bases, there was a span of 13 bases. The CDR3 spells CASSTRAVSEQYF. Here the CDR3 DNA reads TGTGCCAGTAGTACTAGGGCCGTTTCCGAGCAGTACTTC.

This chain connects TRBV7-2 to TRBJ2-7; D may be TRBD2 (6 bases). This CDR3 is 14 amino acids long. Germline V gives CDR1 SGHTA, CDR2 FQGNSA. V was trimmed by 5 bases and J by 2 bases, leaving 13 bases between them. This chain's CDR3 is CASSLGLPTYEQYF. In DNA, the CDR3 is TGTGCCAGCAGCCTCGGACTACCGACCTACGAGCAGTACTTC.

V is TRBV20-1 and J is TRBJ1-3, with D uncertain. This CDR3 contains 11 residues. Looked up from germline, CDR1 is DFQATT and CDR2 is SNEGSKA (reference sequence). V was trimmed by 6 bases and J by 0 bases, leaving 3 bases between them. The CDR3 sequence: CSAHSGNTIYF. The DNA for the CDR3 is TGCAGTGCCCACTCTGGAAACACCATATATTTT.

The CDR3 loop is CASSVGVGVSEQYF. In DNA form, the CDR3 reads TGTGCCAGCAGCGTAGGTGTAGGAGTCAGCGAGCAGTACTTC. This chain joins TRBV9 and TRBJ2-7; D is unclear. The CDR3 contains 14 residues. Trimming took 0 bases from V and 6 from J, leaving 13 bases between them. Germline V gene sequence: CDR1 SGDLS, CDR2 YYNGEE.